The entry below gives a single T cell receptor beta chain sequence along with its context. The sample originates from a study of regulatory T cells in long-lasting Graves disease. The CDR3 totals 16 residues. Deletions cut 3 bases from V and 4 bases from J, with 16 bases between. Germline CDR1 MNHEY, CDR2 SVGAGI. The time point is: newly diagnosed GD, antithyroid drugs for less than 3 months. The TCR library used RNA extracted from PBMCs. Both iRepertoire HTBI primers and Arm-PCR of CDR3 regions were used to build the TCR beta libraries. TCRdb re-called the multiplex PCR reads through MiXCR, storing one row per CDR3 protein. The table lists 300,000 to 400,000 distinct CDR3 sequences, about 14% of them singletons, with about 20% in the top ten.

The sequencing used peripheral blood mononuclear cells (PBMCs), collected at new diagnosis, from a patient treated with antithyroid drugs. The origin of this receptor is a female donor with Graves disease. The gene calls are TRBV6-5 and TRBJ1-5; D ambiguous. Here the CDR3 reads CASSYPAVERNQPQHF. The CDR3 DNA follows: TGTGCCAGCAGTTATCCGGCCGTTGAGAGGAATCAGCCCCAGCATTTT.